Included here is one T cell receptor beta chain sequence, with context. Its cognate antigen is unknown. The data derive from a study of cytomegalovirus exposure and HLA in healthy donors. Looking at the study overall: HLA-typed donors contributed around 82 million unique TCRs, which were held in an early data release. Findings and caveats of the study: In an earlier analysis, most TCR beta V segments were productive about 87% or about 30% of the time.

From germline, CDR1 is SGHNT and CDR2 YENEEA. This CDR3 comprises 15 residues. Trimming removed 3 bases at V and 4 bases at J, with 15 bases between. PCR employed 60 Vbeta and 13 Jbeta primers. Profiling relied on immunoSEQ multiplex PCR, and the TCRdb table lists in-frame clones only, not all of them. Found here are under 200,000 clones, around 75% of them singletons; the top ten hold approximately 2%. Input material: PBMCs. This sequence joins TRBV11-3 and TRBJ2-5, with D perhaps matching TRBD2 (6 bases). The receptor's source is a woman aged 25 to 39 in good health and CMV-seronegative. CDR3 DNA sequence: TGTGCCAGCAGCTTGGGGCGGGAAAAGGGAGAGACCCAGTACTTC. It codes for CASSLGREKGETQYF. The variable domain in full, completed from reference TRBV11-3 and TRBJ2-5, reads EAGVVQSPRYKIIEKKQPVAFWCNPISGHNTLYWYLQNLGQGPELLIRYENEEAVDDSQLPKDRFSAERLKGVDSTLKIQPAELGDSAVYLCASSLGREKGETQYFGPGTRLLVL.